This TCR beta chain was sequenced for a study of response to subunit inactivated influenza vaccine. A remark on this clonotype: The antigen remains undetermined.

Germline V gene lookup returns CDR1 DFQATT and CDR2 SNEGSKA (reference sequence). J lost 7 bases, V lost 3 bases, and 9 bases had no gene match. The CDR3 length is 13 residues. Study findings and constraints: With each seasonal influenza vaccination, the authors suggested, few new T cells are recruited.

TCRdb ran MiXCR on the RT-PCR reads and lists one entry per CDR3 protein. The repertoire includes some 500,000 distinct CDR3 sequences, about 25% of them detected once, and approximately 2% sits in the top ten. The material was CD4+ T cells sorted from PBMCs, obtained more than 4 days after vaccination. The source is a man in his fifties or sixties who received an inactivated influenza vaccine. The J gene is TRBJ2-7, the V gene TRBV20-1, with 7 bases that match TRBD2. In DNA, the CDR3 is TGCAGTGCTAGGAACATAGCGGGCCGGGAGCAGTACTTC. The encoded protein is CSARNIAGREQYF.